This entry lists 24 T cell receptor beta chains sequenced from one sample in a study of T cells after yellow fever vaccination. TCRdb reprocessed the 5' RACE reads with MiXCR, giving one entry per CDR3 protein. The sample has about 350,000 distinct CDR3 sequences, less than 9.5% seen once. The specimen comprised PBMCs, sampled about 41 days after the first yellow fever vaccination. The receptors here all came from a man aged 18 to 35 who received the YFV17D yellow fever vaccine.

This clonotype appeared a few times. The chain joins TRBV21-1 to TRBJ2-7; TRBD1, the D gene given by the table, was not confirmed from the DNA. TRBV21-1 represents a pseudogene. This CDR3 has 17 amino acids. CDR3 nucleotide sequence: TGTGCCAGCACCACGCTTGGGGGGCCCCCCCTTTGCCACGAGCAGTACTTC. Translating gives CASTTLGGPPLCHEQYF.

The chain carries TRBV6-5 and TRBJ2-7, with TRBD1 matching 10 bases. The germline gives CDR1 MNHEY, CDR2 SVGAGI. The CDR3 spans 14 residues. V lost 5 bases to trimming and J lost 5 bases; unmatched junction nucleotides: 6. The CDR3 nucleotides read TGTGCCAGCAGTACCCGACAGGGGGCAGACGAGCAGTACGTC. Translating it yields CASSTRQGADEQYV.

This clonotype was detected only a few times. The J gene is TRBJ2-3, the V gene TRBV25-1; D is unresolved. In germline, CDR1 is MGHDK, CDR2 SYGVNS. The V and J ends lost 3 bases and 4 bases respectively, with 8 bases between them. The CDR3 runs to 13 residues. CDR3 sequence reads: CASSDPHPDTQYF. CDR3 nucleotide sequence: TGTGCCAGCAGTGATCCGCACCCAGATACGCAGTATTTT.

In its sample, this clonotype was seen many times. This sequence joins TRBV4-1 and TRBJ2-5; D is unclear. Trimming cost V 0 bases and J 5 bases, with 10 bases left between them. This CDR3 is built from 14 residues. The germline gives CDR1 MGHRA, CDR2 YSYEKL. The CDR3 reads CASSQDPQMETQYF. The CDR3, as DNA: TGCGCCAGCAGCCAAGACCCCCAGATGGAGACCCAGTACTTC.

This clonotype turned up a few times. CDR3 loop: CSAINRGGSSYNEQFF. CDR3 in DNA: TGCAGTGCTATCAACAGGGGCGGGAGCTCCTACAATGAGCAGTTCTTC. This chain links TRBV20-1 with TRBJ2-1; D may match TRBD1 or TRBD2 (7 bases each). CDR3 length: 16 residues. With 4 bases removed from V and 0 bases from J, the gap between germline ends came to 16 bases. Germline loops: CDR1 DFQATT, CDR2 SNEGSKA (reference sequence).

This clonotype was observed a handful of times. The V call is TRBV12-3 or TRBV12-4, the J call TRBJ2-3; 7 bases map to TRBD2. V shed 6 bases and J 0 bases; nucleotides not matched to a gene: 6. The CDR3 is 15 residues long. The CDR3 DNA follows: TGTGCCAGCAGGCCTCTAGCGGACAGCACAGATACGCAGTATTTT. Its translation: CASRPLADSTDTQYF.

This chain connects TRBV18 to TRBJ2-3; a possible D gene is TRBD2 (6 bases). The CDR3 runs to 13 residues. The germline V gene encodes CDR1 KGHSH and CDR2 LQKENI. Trimming took 2 bases from V and 5 from J, leaving 8 bases between them. The CDR3 bases are TGTGCCAGCTCACCAGCTAGCGAAGATACGCAGTATTTT. Translation gives CASSPASEDTQYF.

This chain links TRBV5-1 with TRBJ1-1; D possibly corresponds to TRBD1 (5 bases). CDR1 SGHRS and CDR2 YFSETQ come from the germline V gene. The CDR3 totals 13 residues. V was clipped by 7 bases and J by 8 bases, with 18 bases between them. CDR3 region: CASSERGYLEAFF. The CDR3 nucleotides read TGCGCCAGCTCAGAAAGGGGATACCTCGAAGCTTTCTTT.

J is TRBJ2-1 and V is TRBV5-4; 9 nucleotides match TRBD1. The CDR3 consists of 17 residues. Unmatched junction bases numbered 14, after V lost 3 bases and J lost 7 bases. In germline, CDR1 is SGHNT, CDR2 YYREEE (reference sequence). The CDR3 nucleotides read TGTGCCAGCAGCTGGCTGCAAACAGGGGGCAGTAGGAATGAGCAGTTCTTC. Translated, it gives CASSWLQTGGSRNEQFF.

The rearrangement joins TRBV27 to TRBJ2-1; 7 bases map to TRBD1. With 4 bases clipped from V and 2 bases from J, the junction kept 5 bases outside the gene matches. The CDR3 covers 15 residues. Looked up from germline, CDR1 is MNHEY and CDR2 is SMNVEV (reference sequence). The CDR3 nucleotides are TGTGCCAGCAGTTCAACCGGGACAGCCTACAATGAGCAGTTCTTC. It codes for CASSSTGTAYNEQFF.

This clonotype came up many times. This chain connects TRBV12-3 or TRBV12-4 to TRBJ2-3; D unresolved. The CDR3 length is 12 residues. V was shortened by 6 bases and J by 6 bases, with 10 bases between the two germline ends. CDR3: CASSLPPDTQYF. The CDR3 DNA follows: TGTGCCAGCAGCCTTCCCCCGGATACGCAGTATTTT.

The sample holds a few counts of this clonotype. This chain links TRBV11-2 with TRBJ2-3; tentative D call: TRBD2 (6 bases). This CDR3 comprises 18 residues. Trimming stripped 2 bases from V and 2 bases from J, with 20 bases between. Looked up from germline, CDR1 is SGHAT and CDR2 is FQNNGV. CDR3 nucleotides: TGTGCCAGCAGCTTACCTCGCGGGACCGCCGAACACACAGATACGCAGTATTTT. Its translation is CASSLPRGTAEHTDTQYF.

This clonotype was seen a few times. The chain uses TRBV7-9 and TRBJ1-1, with TRBD1 matching 8 bases. The CDR3 is 14 residues long. The J segment lost 3 bases and the V segment lost 7 bases, leaving 7 bases of the junction unmatched. Germline V gene sequence: CDR1 SEHNR, CDR2 FQNEAQ (reference sequence). The CDR3 coding sequence is TGTGCCAGCATGTCAGGGGGCGAGTACACTGAAGCTTTCTTT. Protein sequence: CASMSGGEYTEAFF.

The gene calls are TRBV20-1 and TRBJ2-7; tentatively, D is TRBD2 (6 bases). V lost 5 bases, J lost 5 bases, and 16 bases lay in between. The CDR3 length is 13 residues. CDR1 and CDR2 from the germline V gene are DFQATT and SNEGSKA (reference sequence). In DNA, the CDR3 is TGCAGTGCTCCGAATACAGCGGGTAACGAGCAGTACGTC. It codes for CSAPNTAGNEQYV.

The chain recombines TRBV29-1 with TRBJ1-1, with D tentatively TRBD1 (5 bases). The V end lost 7 bases, the J end lost 6 bases, and 18 bases lay between the germline ends. This CDR3 region has 13 residues. Per germline, CDR1 SQVTM and CDR2 ANQGSEA. The CDR3 region has the DNA TGCAGCGGCCGGTGGGGCCAGATCTCTGAAGCTTTCTTT. It is translated as CSGRWGQISEAFF.

This clonotype was detected many times. The chain's CDR3 is CSVIRGDYEQYF. Here the CDR3 DNA reads TGCAGCGTGATCCGGGGGGACTACGAGCAGTACTTC. This sequence joins TRBV29-1 and TRBJ2-7; 7 bases agree with TRBD2. Germline V gene lookup returns CDR1 SQVTM and CDR2 ANQGSEA. Trimming cost V 6 bases and J 3 bases; bases outside gene matches: 5. This CDR3 has 12 residues.

This clonotype was recorded many times. The CDR3 protein is CSARNQRDSGGGGNIQYF. The CDR3 nucleotides read TGCAGTGCTAGGAACCAGAGGGATAGCGGGGGGGGTGGAAACATTCAGTACTTC. This rearrangement joins TRBV20-1 to TRBJ2-4; TRBD2 matches at 11 bases. The CDR3 length is 18 residues. CDR1 and CDR2 (germline): DFQATT, SNEGSKA (reference sequence). Unmatched junction bases numbered 16, after V lost 3 bases and J lost 6 bases.

The rearrangement uses TRBV7-9 and TRBJ2-5, with 11 bases that match TRBD1. CDR1 SEHNR and CDR2 FQNEAQ come from the germline V gene (reference sequence). The CDR3 loop spans 17 amino acids. J was trimmed by 0 bases and V by 4 bases; bases with no gene match: 7. The CDR3, as DNA: TGTGCCAGCAGCTCGGACAGGGGGCCTTCGTACCAAGAGACCCAGTACTTC. Protein product: CASSSDRGPSYQETQYF.

The CDR3 region has the DNA TGTGCCAGCAGTCTTTTTAAAAACATTCAGTACTTC. Amino acid sequence: CASSLFKNIQYF. The chain is built from TRBV12-3 or TRBV12-4 and TRBJ2-4; D not resolved. V lost 5 bases and J 4 bases, leaving 6 bases between the germline ends. The CDR3 runs to 12 residues.

The gene calls are TRBV2 and TRBJ2-1; D uncertain. The CDR3 is 13 amino acids. Germline values: CDR1 SNHLY, CDR2 FYNNEI. V gave up 2 bases and J gave up 6 bases, with 8 bases separating them. This CDR3 is CASSEQFGNEQFF. CDR3 DNA sequence: TGTGCCAGCAGTGAACAATTCGGCAATGAGCAGTTCTTC.

This clonotype was observed a handful of times. The CDR3 spells CSYTRGTEAFF. CDR3 bases: TGCAGTTACACAAGGGGCACTGAAGCTTTCTTT. V and J are TRBV29-1 and TRBJ1-1; maybe TRBD1 (5 bases). The CDR3 contains 11 residues. Germline V lookup: CDR1 SQVTM, CDR2 ANQGSEA.

Many counts were recorded for this clonotype. CDR3 DNA sequence: TGCAGTGCTAGAGTTCCGACTAGCGGGGGGAAAAATGAGCAGTTCTTC. It translates to CSARVPTSGGKNEQFF. This sequence joins TRBV20-1 and TRBJ2-1; TRBD2 aligns across 13 bases. The CDR3 runs to 16 residues. Trimming took 1 base from V and 7 from J; bases not matched to a gene: 7. Germline V lookup: CDR1 DFQATT, CDR2 SNEGSKA (reference sequence).

This clonotype was counted between two and nine times. V and J are TRBV5-6 and TRBJ2-1, with D perhaps being TRBD1 or TRBD2 (6 bases each). Germline V gene data show CDR1 as SGHDT and CDR2 as YYEEEE. This CDR3 is 13 amino acids long. V lost 8 bases and J lost 10, with 19 bases in between. The CDR3 loop reads CASLFGGSGEQFF. DNA for the CDR3: TGTGCCAGTCTCTTCGGGGGCTCAGGCGAGCAGTTCTTC.

This rearrangement joins TRBV6-5 to TRBJ2-7; a weak D match, TRBD1 (6 bases). The CDR3 length is 15 residues. Germline CDR1 is MNHEY and CDR2 is SVGAGI. Trimming took off 4 bases at V and 3 bases at J, with 16 bases between the two ends. The CDR3 nucleotides read TGTGCCAGCAGTTCCCTGACGGGACACCACTACGAGCAGTACTTC. This sequence encodes CASSSLTGHHYEQYF.